The clone carrying this TCR beta chain was counted a single time. Peripheral blood was drawn, around 9.4 milliliters per donor. This record belongs to a study of blood T cells in healthy people across ages. Next came a second PCR, run for about 7 to 12 cycles, which used a sample-barcoded 5' primer along with a J-beta primer mix. The authors tagged each cDNA molecule using a template-switch adaptor with 12 random nucleotides. TCRdb processed the 5' RACE reads anew with MiXCR; each CDR3 protein has one entry. The sample contains 650,000 to 900,000 distinct CDR3 sequences, 55% to 65% of which appear only once. This TCR derives from a man between 25 and 39 years old in good health. The sample taken for sequencing was blood.

CDR3 protein: CSGLRGTNEKLFF. The CDR3 DNA follows: TGCAGCGGCCTCAGGGGAACTAATGAAAAACTGTTTTTT. This chain links TRBV29-1 with TRBJ1-4; possible D gene TRBD1, 6 bases. Looked up from germline, CDR1 is SQVTM and CDR2 is ANQGSEA. The V end was cut by 7 bases, the J end by 1 base, with 10 bases between. This CDR3 is 13 amino acids long. The full variable domain, with the rest looked up from reference TRBV29-1 and TRBJ1-4, is SAVISQKPSRDICQRGTSLTIQCQVDSQVTMMFWYRQQPGQSLTLIATANQGSEATYESGFVIDKFPISRPNLTFSTLTVSNMSPEDSSIYLCSGLRGTNEKLFFGSGTQLSVL.